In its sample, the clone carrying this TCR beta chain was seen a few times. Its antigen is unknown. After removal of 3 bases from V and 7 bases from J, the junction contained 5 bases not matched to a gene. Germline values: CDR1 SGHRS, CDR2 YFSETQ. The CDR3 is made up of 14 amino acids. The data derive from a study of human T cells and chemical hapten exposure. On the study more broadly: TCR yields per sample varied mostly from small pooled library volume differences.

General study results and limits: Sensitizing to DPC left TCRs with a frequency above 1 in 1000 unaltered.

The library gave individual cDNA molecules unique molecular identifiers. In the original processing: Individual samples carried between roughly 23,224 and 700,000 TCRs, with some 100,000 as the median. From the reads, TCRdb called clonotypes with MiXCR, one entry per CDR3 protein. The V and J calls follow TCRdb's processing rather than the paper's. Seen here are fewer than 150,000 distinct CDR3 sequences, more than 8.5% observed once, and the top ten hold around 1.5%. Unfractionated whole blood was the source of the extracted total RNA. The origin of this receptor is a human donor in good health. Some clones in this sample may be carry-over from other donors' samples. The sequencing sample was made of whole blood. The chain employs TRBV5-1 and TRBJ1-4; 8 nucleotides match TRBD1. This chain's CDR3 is CASSSTGGGEKLFF. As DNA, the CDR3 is TGCGCCAGCAGCTCCACAGGGGGAGGTGAAAAACTGTTTTTT.